This is a list of T cell receptor beta chains from one sample in a study of cytomegalovirus exposure and HLA in healthy donors. Sequenced by immunoSEQ multiplex PCR; TCRdb stores in-frame clones only, minus some. The data hold 200,000 or so clones, with 81% observed a single time. The sequenced sample consisted of PBMCs. The receptors here all came from a woman aged 18-29 years in good health and CMV-seropositive. CDR3s include the opening cysteine and the closing phenylalanine or tryptophan. D genes are given only for firm matches. Only some rows state a clone size, as once, few, many or a class for expanded clones.

v_gene: TRBV7-8
abundance: -
d_gene: -
j_gene: TRBJ1-2
CDR3nt: TGTGCCAGCAGCTTATTGTTATCCTATGGCTACACCTTC
CDR3aa: CASSLLLSYGYTF

v_gene: TRBV10-1
abundance: few
d_gene: TRBD2
j_gene: TRBJ2-5
CDR3nt: TGCGCCAGCAGTACCGGGACTAGCGGGGCCGGCCAGGCCCAGTACTTC
CDR3aa: CASSTGTSGAGQAQYF

v_gene: TRBV20-1
abundance: -
d_gene: -
j_gene: TRBJ1-1
CDR3nt: TGCAGTGCTAAGTCGGACACTGAAGCTTTCTTT
CDR3aa: CSAKSDTEAFF

v_gene: TRBV19
abundance: -
d_gene: TRBD1
j_gene: TRBJ1-1
CDR3nt: TGTGCCAGTAGACCCTCGACAGGGGGGAACACTGAAGCTTTCTTT
CDR3aa: CASRPSTGGNTEAFF

v_gene: TRBV6-5
abundance: -
d_gene: TRBD1
j_gene: TRBJ1-1
CDR3nt: TGTGCCAGCAGTTATTCCGGACAGGGCTTTGCTGAGGCTTTCTTT
CDR3aa: CASSYSGQGFAEAFF

v_gene: TRBV7-7
abundance: -
d_gene: TRBD2
j_gene: TRBJ2-5
CDR3nt: TGTGCTAGCAGCTTACAGGCTAGCGGGGGGGCGGAAAAGACCCAGTACTTC
CDR3aa: CASSLQASGGAEKTQYF

v_gene: TRBV9
abundance: -
d_gene: -
j_gene: TRBJ2-3
CDR3nt: TGTGCCAGCAGCATTTGGACAGACTCGGGAGATACGCAGTATTTT
CDR3aa: CASSIWTDSGDTQYF

v_gene: TRBV7-9
abundance: -
d_gene: -
j_gene: TRBJ2-1
CDR3nt: TGTGCCAGCAGCCCCGATTTGGCAGGGTCCTACAATGAGCAGTTCTTC
CDR3aa: CASSPDLAGSYNEQFF

v_gene: TRBV5-4
abundance: -
d_gene: -
j_gene: TRBJ1-2
CDR3nt: TGTGCCAGCAGGTGGTCACAGGGTCTATCCTATGGCTACACCTTC
CDR3aa: CASRWSQGLSYGYTF

v_gene: TRBV4-2
abundance: -
d_gene: -
j_gene: TRBJ2-1
CDR3nt: TGTGCCAGCAGCCAGAGGACCAGCGGCTACAATGAGCAGTTCTTC
CDR3aa: CASSQRTSGYNEQFF

v_gene: TRBV6-5
abundance: -
d_gene: TRBD1
j_gene: TRBJ1-2
CDR3nt: TGTGCCAGCACGGACAGGGGTGCTGGCTACACCTTC
CDR3aa: CASTDRGAGYTF

v_gene: TRBV30
abundance: -
d_gene: -
j_gene: TRBJ2-7
CDR3nt: TGTGCCTGGAGAGGGGGACCCAATAGCAACGAGCAGTACTTC
CDR3aa: CAWRGGPNSNEQYF

v_gene: TRBV6-9
abundance: -
d_gene: TRBD1
j_gene: TRBJ1-2
CDR3nt: TGTGCCAGCAGTTATTCTGGGGACAGCTTTTCTAACTATGGCTACACCTTC
CDR3aa: CASSYSGDSFSNYGYTF

v_gene: TRBV7-9
abundance: -
d_gene: -
j_gene: TRBJ2-7
CDR3nt: TGTGCCAGCTTGGGGGCTGAGGGGGGGGCCGGTTACGAGCAGTACTTC
CDR3aa: CASLGAEGGAGYEQYF

v_gene: TRBV7-9
abundance: -
d_gene: -
j_gene: TRBJ1-1
CDR3nt: TGTGCCAGCAGCGGGCGGGGATGGGGTTATTTGAACACTGAAGCTTTCTTT
CDR3aa: CASSGRGWGYLNTEAFF

v_gene: TRBV14
abundance: -
d_gene: TRBD1
j_gene: TRBJ2-7
CDR3nt: TGTGCCAGCAGCCAAAGGACAGGCTACGAGCAGTACTTC
CDR3aa: CASSQRTGYEQYF

v_gene: TRBV7-8
abundance: -
d_gene: -
j_gene: TRBJ1-2
CDR3nt: TGTGCCAGCAGCTCAACAGGGAGTGGTGGCTACACCTTC
CDR3aa: CASSSTGSGGYTF

v_gene: TRBV4-2
abundance: once
d_gene: -
j_gene: TRBJ1-6
CDR3nt: TGTGCCAGCAGCCGGACACGTTCATATAATTCACCCCTCCACTTT
CDR3aa: CASSRTRSYNSPLHF

v_gene: TRBV6-6
abundance: few
d_gene: -
j_gene: TRBJ1-3
CDR3nt: TGTGCCAGCCAGGCCCTAAAAGGAAACACCATATATTTT
CDR3aa: CASQALKGNTIYF

v_gene: TRBV30
abundance: -
d_gene: TRBD1
j_gene: TRBJ1-4
CDR3nt: TGTGCCTGGAGTGCGGGACAGGGTGTTCCCGAGGCTGCAACTAATGAAAAACTGTTTTTT
CDR3aa: CAWSAGQGVPEAATNEKLFF

v_gene: TRBV12-5
abundance: -
d_gene: TRBD2
j_gene: TRBJ2-1
CDR3nt: TGTGCTAGTGGTTTGGCCGGGCGGGGGGGTAATTACAATGAGCAGTTCTTC
CDR3aa: CASGLAGRGGNYNEQFF

v_gene: TRBV5-4
abundance: -
d_gene: -
j_gene: TRBJ1-3
CDR3nt: TGTGCCAGCAGCTTATTTCAGGGTACAAGCTCTGGAAACACCATATATTTT
CDR3aa: CASSLFQGTSSGNTIYF

v_gene: TRBV4-1
abundance: -
d_gene: -
j_gene: TRBJ1-2
CDR3nt: TGCGCCAGCAGCCAGCGACGGACAGACCACGTCTATGGCTACACCTTC
CDR3aa: CASSQRRTDHVYGYTF

v_gene: TRBV6-1
abundance: -
d_gene: TRBD2
j_gene: TRBJ2-1
CDR3nt: TGTGCCAGCAGTACTGGACTAGCGGCCCCGAATGAGCAGTTCTTC
CDR3aa: CASSTGLAAPNEQFF

v_gene: TRBV6-1
abundance: -
d_gene: -
j_gene: TRBJ2-7
CDR3nt: TGTGCCAGCAGCGAACCTATTCGACCAATTCAGGACACCTACGAGCAGTACTTC
CDR3aa: CASSEPIRPIQDTYEQYF

v_gene: TRBV6-1
abundance: -
d_gene: -
j_gene: TRBJ2-7
CDR3nt: TGTGCCAGCAGTGCCGGGCAGTACTTC
CDR3aa: CASSAGQYF

v_gene: TRBV19
abundance: few
d_gene: -
j_gene: TRBJ1-5
CDR3nt: TGTGCCAGTAGTCCACGAGTGGGGGGTCAGCCCCAGCATTTT
CDR3aa: CASSPRVGGQPQHF

v_gene: TRBV4-1
abundance: -
d_gene: TRBD2
j_gene: TRBJ2-3
CDR3nt: TGCGCCAGCAGCCAAGAGCAGTCAGCGGGGGGGGTTCCACAGTATTTT
CDR3aa: CASSQEQSAGGVPQYF

v_gene: TRBV20-1
abundance: -
d_gene: -
j_gene: TRBJ2-3
CDR3nt: TGCAGTGCTAGTTCCGGAGATACGCAGTATTTT
CDR3aa: CSASSGDTQYF

v_gene: TRBV6-1
abundance: -
d_gene: -
j_gene: TRBJ1-2
CDR3nt: TGTGCCAGCAGTGGAGGCAGGGGTGGCTATGGCTACACCTTC
CDR3aa: CASSGGRGGYGYTF

v_gene: TRBV7-9
abundance: -
d_gene: TRBD1
j_gene: TRBJ2-2
CDR3nt: TGTGCCAGCAGCGAACCGGGACAGGCAATAGGAGGGGAGCTGTTTTTT
CDR3aa: CASSEPGQAIGGELFF

v_gene: TRBV4-2
abundance: few
d_gene: -
j_gene: TRBJ1-5
CDR3nt: TGTGCCAGCAGCCAAGAGGGAGGGGGGAATCAGCCCCAGCATTTT
CDR3aa: CASSQEGGGNQPQHF

v_gene: TRBV28
abundance: -
d_gene: TRBD2
j_gene: TRBJ2-3
CDR3nt: TGTGCCAGCATTCAGCGGGGGGGCACAGATACGCAGTATTTT
CDR3aa: CASIQRGGTDTQYF

v_gene: TRBV10-2
abundance: few
d_gene: TRBD1
j_gene: TRBJ1-1
CDR3nt: TGCGCCAGCGGGGCCCCGAGGGGGCTCAACACTGAAGCTTTCTTT
CDR3aa: CASGAPRGLNTEAFF

v_gene: TRBV4-1
abundance: -
d_gene: TRBD1
j_gene: TRBJ1-1
CDR3nt: TGCGCCAGCAGCCAGATGGGGACAGCCATGAACACTGAAGCTTTCTTT
CDR3aa: CASSQMGTAMNTEAFF

v_gene: TRBV29-1
abundance: -
d_gene: TRBD2
j_gene: TRBJ2-5
CDR3nt: TGTAGCGTTGATACTAGCGGGGGCCAAGAGACCCAGTACTTC
CDR3aa: CSVDTSGGQETQYF